The 12 T cell receptor beta chains below all came from one sample that was sequenced in a study of T-cell memory formation after mild COVID-19. TCRdb processed the 5' RACE reads anew with MiXCR; each CDR3 protein has one entry. The repertoire holds a few hundred thousand distinct CDR3 sequences, with over 15% as singletons. Sequencing used PBMCs or a T cell subset sorted from them (not recorded which). Receptor source: a young man who had mild COVID-19 (a few samples of this study predate the infection). Cell type and time point are not known.

This clonotype was seen a handful of times. This rearrangement joins TRBV20-1 to TRBJ2-1, with 12 bases aligning to TRBD2. CDR1 and CDR2 from the germline V gene are DFQATT and SNEGSKA (reference sequence). This CDR3 comprises 15 residues. The V and J ends lost 3 bases and 2 bases, in that order; junction bases with no gene match: 2. The CDR3 DNA reads TGCAGTGCTAGGGGACTAGCGGGCCCCTACAATGAGCAGTTCTTC. Translating gives CSARGLAGPYNEQFF.

This clonotype was counted only a few times. The chain is built from TRBV6-5 and TRBJ2-5, with unresolved D. The CDR3 totals 15 residues. Trimming took 0 bases from V and 5 from J, leaving 13 bases between them. Germline V gives CDR1 MNHEY, CDR2 SVGAGI. The CDR3 region is CASSYSSLVVETQYF. Here the CDR3 DNA reads TGTGCCAGCAGTTACTCTTCCCTAGTCGTGGAGACCCAGTACTTC.

The chain joins TRBV24-1 to TRBJ2-1; D is uncertain. The CDR3 runs 13 residues. Germline loops: CDR1 KGHDR, CDR2 SFDVKD. Trimming removed 6 bases at V and 5 bases at J, with 10 bases between. Here the CDR3 DNA reads TGTGCCACCAGTACAGACATACACAATGAGCAGTTCTTC. It specifies CATSTDIHNEQFF.

The rearrangement uses TRBV7-2 and TRBJ2-4; D assignment may be TRBD1 or TRBD2 (7 bases each). Germline CDR1 and CDR2: SGHTA and FQGNSA. V lost 5 bases, J lost 0 bases, and 14 bases lay in between. The length of the CDR3 is 16 residues. The CDR3 sequence is CASSPGGGLAKNIQYF. In DNA, the CDR3 is TGTGCCAGCAGCCCAGGGGGGGGGCTAGCCAAAAACATTCAGTACTTC.

The chain links TRBV12-5 to TRBJ2-7, with D unresolved. Trimming stripped 1 base from V and 11 bases from J, with 15 bases between. This CDR3 region has 13 residues. Germline-derived CDR1 and CDR2 are LGHNT and FRNRAP. In nucleotides, the CDR3 is TGTGCTAGTGGTTTGGATCCCATTGTGGTTAAGTACTTC. This translates into CASGLDPIVVKYF.

This chain links TRBV5-1 with TRBJ1-4, with unresolved D. CDR3 size: 12 residues. V gave up 0 bases and J gave up 8 bases, with 5 bases separating them. Germline CDR1 and CDR2: SGHRS and YFSETQ. CDR3 sequence: CASSLDHEKLFF. CDR3 sequence (DNA): TGCGCCAGCAGCTTGGACCACGAAAAACTGTTTTTT.

The chain has TRBV28 and TRBJ2-5, with TRBD2 identical over 7 bases. Germline-derived CDR1 and CDR2 are MDHEN and SYDVKM. This CDR3 has 17 amino acids. Losses at the gene ends were 6 bases for V and 5 bases for J; bases not matched to a gene: 18. The CDR3 coding sequence is TGTGCCAGCAGCCCGATCAACTTGGGGGGGAACTCGGAGACCCAGTACTTC. It codes for CASSPINLGGNSETQYF.

The chain employs TRBV5-4 and TRBJ1-2; 9 positions agree with TRBD1. The V and J ends lost 2 bases and 8 bases, in that order; junction bases with no gene match: 7. Germline V gene data show CDR1 as SGHNT and CDR2 as YYREEE (reference sequence). This CDR3 comprises 14 residues. The CDR3 sequence: CASSFMDRGGGYTF. CDR3 nucleotide sequence: TGTGCCAGCAGCTTTATGGACAGGGGAGGAGGCTACACCTTC.

This clonotype was seen at least ten times. J is TRBJ2-3 and V is TRBV20-1; possible D gene TRBD1, 6 bases. The CDR3 sequence is 15 residues long. Germline V gene sequence: CDR1 DFQATT, CDR2 SNEGSKA (reference sequence). The V and J ends lost 1 base and 2 bases respectively, with 13 bases between them. The CDR3 is CSARVRRTATDTQYF. As DNA, the CDR3 is TGCAGTGCTAGAGTTCGAAGGACAGCCACAGATACGCAGTATTTT.

This clonotype was recorded many times. J is TRBJ1-2 and V is TRBV6-2 or TRBV6-3, with D hard to call. From germline, CDR1 is MNHEY and CDR2 SVGEGT. The CDR3 has 13 amino acids. V shed 5 bases and J shed 5 bases, with 12 bases lying between them. Here the CDR3 reads CASSPTVRYGYTF. CDR3 DNA sequence: TGTGCCAGCAGTCCGACGGTTCGGTATGGCTACACCTTC.

The gene calls are TRBV3-1 and TRBJ2-1, with D perhaps assigned TRBD1 or TRBD2 (5 bases each). Germline V gene data show CDR1 as LGHDT and CDR2 as YNNKEL (reference sequence). Trimming shortened V by 4 bases and J by 5 bases, and 18 bases separated the two germline ends. This CDR3 spans 16 amino acids. This CDR3 reads CASSPRFGARDNEQFF. Here the CDR3 DNA reads TGTGCCAGCAGCCCCCGGTTCGGGGCTAGGGACAATGAGCAGTTCTTC.

This chain uses TRBV29-1 with TRBJ2-3; 8 bases are a match to TRBD1. Germline lookup yields CDR1 SQVTM and CDR2 ANQGSEA. The CDR3 totals 15 residues. J was trimmed by 2 bases and V by 7 bases; bases with no gene match: 11. As DNA, the CDR3 is TGCAGCGGCCGGACAGGGCAGGGGAACACAGATACGCAGTATTTT. It codes for CSGRTGQGNTDTQYF.